This TCR beta chain was captured by sequencing in a study of blood T cell repertoires in COVID-19. Overall study context: T cells, B-cell-depleted T cells, or PBMCs supplied cDNA or gDNA.

The assay was immunoSEQ multiplex PCR, and TCRdb's table has in-frame clones only and misses some. The data hold tens of thousands of clones, with around 87% observed a single time. V lost 5 bases and J 5 bases, leaving 16 bases between the germline ends. Looked up from germline, CDR1 is SGDLS and CDR2 is YYNGEE. This CDR3 contains 14 residues. The gene calls are TRBV9 and TRBJ1-1, with D perhaps TRBD1 (6 bases). The sample comprised peripheral blood. The origin of this receptor is a human donor with active COVID-19. The donor label of this sample is uncertain. This CDR3 is CASRAGTPGTEAFF. The CDR3 DNA is TGTGCCAGCAGAGCCGGGACACCTGGAACTGAAGCTTTCTTT.